These T cell receptor beta chains were read from a single sample in a study of identical twins' blood T cells. A single record per CDR3 protein comes from TCRdb applying MiXCR to the 5' RACE reads. Of a few hundred thousand distinct CDR3 sequences in the sample, roughly 27% were seen once. Sequencing used PBMCs. These receptors all come from a woman between 18 and 49 years old in good health. Each CDR3 is given with its conserved first and last residue. A D gene is named only where the DNA matches it firmly. Size is omitted from some rows. Given values are once, few, many or a class for expanded clones.

D gene: TRBD1
V gene: TRBV2
J gene: TRBJ2-2
CDR3 length: 14
clone size: -
CDR3 DNA: TGTGCCAGCCAAGGGACAGGGAGAACCGGGGAGCTGTTTTTT
CDR3 protein: CASQGTGRTGELFF

D gene: TRBD2
V gene: TRBV7-2
J gene: TRBJ2-3
CDR3 length: 14
clone size: -
CDR3 DNA: TGCGCCAGCAGCTACCTAGCGGGGTTGGATACGCATTATTTT
CDR3 protein: CASSYLAGLDTHYF

D gene: -
V gene: TRBV7-9
J gene: TRBJ2-2
CDR3 length: 15
clone size: few
CDR3 DNA: TGTGCCAGCAGCCCTTTGACGGGGGTGAACGGGGAGCTGTTTTTT
CDR3 protein: CASSPLTGVNGELFF

D gene: TRBD1
V gene: TRBV20-1
J gene: TRBJ1-1
CDR3 length: 15
clone size: -
CDR3 DNA: TGCAGTGCTAGCCGAACCCAGGGGGCAAGTACTGAAGCTTTCTTT
CDR3 protein: CSASRTQGASTEAFF

D gene: -
V gene: TRBV5-1
J gene: TRBJ2-1
CDR3 length: 14
clone size: -
CDR3 DNA: TGCGCCAGCAGCTTGGAGTTGGCGGACAATGAGCAGTTCTTC
CDR3 protein: CASSLELADNEQFF

D gene: -
V gene: TRBV20-1
J gene: TRBJ2-7
CDR3 length: 15
clone size: -
CDR3 DNA: TGCAGTGCTAGAGGTGGGGGGACGGCTTCCTACGAGCAGTACTTC
CDR3 protein: CSARGGGTASYEQYF

D gene: -
V gene: TRBV5-1
J gene: TRBJ1-5
CDR3 length: 13
clone size: many
CDR3 DNA: TGCGCCAGCAGCTTGCAAGGGGATCAGCCCCAGCATTTT
CDR3 protein: CASSLQGDQPQHF

D gene: -
V gene: TRBV7-7
J gene: TRBJ2-3
CDR3 length: 13
clone size: few
CDR3 DNA: TGTGCCAGCAGCTTATTAAGTGGGGATACGCAGTATTTT
CDR3 protein: CASSLLSGDTQYF

D gene: TRBD1
V gene: TRBV12-3/TRBV12-4
J gene: TRBJ2-1
CDR3 length: 12
clone size: few
CDR3 DNA: TGTGCCAGCACCCCGACAGGGGGTGAGCAGTTCTTC
CDR3 protein: CASTPTGGEQFF

D gene: -
V gene: TRBV29-1
J gene: TRBJ2-1
CDR3 length: 15
clone size: -
CDR3 DNA: TGCAGCGTTGAAGATGTTAACAGGGTCTACAATGAGCAGTTCTTC
CDR3 protein: CSVEDVNRVYNEQFF

D gene: -
V gene: TRBV20-1
J gene: TRBJ2-1
CDR3 length: 14
clone size: -
CDR3 DNA: TGCAGTTCAAAAAGGGGGGGGGCCTACAATGAGCAGTTCTTC
CDR3 protein: CSSKRGGAYNEQFF

D gene: TRBD2
V gene: TRBV20-1
J gene: TRBJ2-7
CDR3 length: 14
clone size: few
CDR3 DNA: TGCAGTGCCACCACTAGCGTTCGGGTTGGCGAGCAGTACTTC
CDR3 protein: CSATTSVRVGEQYF

D gene: TRBD2
V gene: TRBV5-1
J gene: TRBJ2-3
CDR3 length: 17
clone size: -
CDR3 DNA: TGCGCCAGCAGGGCCTCAACTAGCGGGACTGTCACAGATACGCAGTATTTT
CDR3 protein: CASRASTSGTVTDTQYF

D gene: -
V gene: TRBV7-9
J gene: TRBJ1-1
CDR3 length: 17
clone size: -
CDR3 DNA: TGTGCCAGCAGCTCCATCAGAGGCCGCGGCTTGAACACTGAAGCTTTCTTT
CDR3 protein: CASSSIRGRGLNTEAFF

D gene: -
V gene: TRBV29-1
J gene: TRBJ1-1
CDR3 length: 11
clone size: -
CDR3 DNA: TGCAGCGGGGGGGGAGGCACTGAAGCTTTCTTT
CDR3 protein: CSGGGGTEAFF

D gene: TRBD1
V gene: TRBV3-1
J gene: TRBJ1-3
CDR3 length: 15
clone size: once
CDR3 DNA: TGTGCCAGCAGCCATGGACAGGGAATTAGTTCCACCATATATTTT
CDR3 protein: CASSHGQGISSTIYF

D gene: -
V gene: TRBV30
J gene: TRBJ1-1
CDR3 length: 12
clone size: -
CDR3 DNA: TGTGCCTGGAGTGTGGGGAACACTGAAGCTTTCTTT
CDR3 protein: CAWSVGNTEAFF

D gene: -
V gene: TRBV11-2
J gene: TRBJ1-1
CDR3 length: 14
clone size: many
CDR3 DNA: TGTGCCAGCAGCCGAAGAGCGGCAGCCGAAGAAGCTTTCTTT
CDR3 protein: CASSRRAAAEEAFF

D gene: TRBD1
V gene: TRBV11-2
J gene: TRBJ1-1
CDR3 length: 14
clone size: -
CDR3 DNA: TGTGCCAGCGCCTATATCGGCAGGGGGCCTGAAGCTTTCTTT
CDR3 protein: CASAYIGRGPEAFF

D gene: -
V gene: TRBV10-3
J gene: TRBJ2-2
CDR3 length: 14
clone size: few
CDR3 DNA: TGTGCCACCGGCCAGGGTTTATCCCCCGGGGAGCTGTTTTTT
CDR3 protein: CATGQGLSPGELFF

D gene: TRBD2
V gene: TRBV20-1
J gene: TRBJ2-3
CDR3 length: 14
clone size: -
CDR3 DNA: TGCAGTGCTAGTCGACTAGCGGGGGTAGATACGCAGTATTTT
CDR3 protein: CSASRLAGVDTQYF

D gene: -
V gene: TRBV4-1
J gene: TRBJ1-3
CDR3 length: 16
clone size: -
CDR3 DNA: TGCGCCAGCAGCCAACCCACCCACGGGCTCGGAAACACCATATATTTT
CDR3 protein: CASSQPTHGLGNTIYF

D gene: -
V gene: TRBV20-1
J gene: TRBJ1-5
CDR3 length: 14
clone size: many
CDR3 DNA: TGCAGTGCTATTGCCGGGAATAGCAATCAGCCCCAGCATTTT
CDR3 protein: CSAIAGNSNQPQHF

D gene: -
V gene: TRBV6-2/TRBV6-3
J gene: TRBJ2-4
CDR3 length: 13
clone size: -
CDR3 DNA: TGTGCCAGCAGTTACGAGAGACTCAGCATTCAGTACTTC
CDR3 protein: CASSYERLSIQYF

D gene: -
V gene: TRBV13
J gene: TRBJ2-7
CDR3 length: 12
clone size: few
CDR3 DNA: TGTGCCAGCAGAGGCAGCAACTACGAGCAGTACTTC
CDR3 protein: CASRGSNYEQYF

D gene: -
V gene: TRBV29-1
J gene: TRBJ1-2
CDR3 length: 13
clone size: few
CDR3 DNA: TGCAGCGTAACAACAGGGTTCAGTTATGGCTACACCTTC
CDR3 protein: CSVTTGFSYGYTF

D gene: -
V gene: TRBV29-1
J gene: TRBJ2-7
CDR3 length: 11
clone size: once
CDR3 DNA: TGCAGCGTTGGAGAATCCTACGAGCAGTACTTC
CDR3 protein: CSVGESYEQYF

D gene: TRBD2
V gene: TRBV7-2
J gene: TRBJ2-3
CDR3 length: 14
clone size: -
CDR3 DNA: TGTGCCAGCAGCCGACTAGCGGTACGAGATACGCAGTATTTT
CDR3 protein: CASSRLAVRDTQYF

D gene: -
V gene: TRBV2
J gene: TRBJ1-4
CDR3 length: 14
clone size: many
CDR3 DNA: TGTGCCAGCACTCACCCTCGGAAGGCTGAAAAACTGTTTTTT
CDR3 protein: CASTHPRKAEKLFF

D gene: TRBD1
V gene: TRBV20-1
J gene: TRBJ1-1
CDR3 length: 14
clone size: many
CDR3 DNA: TGCAGTGCTAACCCGTACAGGGGGAATACTGAAGCTTTCTTT
CDR3 protein: CSANPYRGNTEAFF

D gene: -
V gene: TRBV29-1
J gene: TRBJ2-2
CDR3 length: 13
clone size: few
CDR3 DNA: TGCAGCGCTCTCCAGGGCGGTGCCGGGGAGCTGTTTTTT
CDR3 protein: CSALQGGAGELFF

D gene: -
V gene: TRBV27
J gene: TRBJ1-2
CDR3 length: 14
clone size: few
CDR3 DNA: TGTGCCAGCAGTTTTTCGGGGACTGGCTATGGCTACACCTTC
CDR3 protein: CASSFSGTGYGYTF

D gene: TRBD1
V gene: TRBV6-2/TRBV6-3
J gene: TRBJ2-7
CDR3 length: 13
clone size: -
CDR3 DNA: TGTGCCAGCAGACCTTCAGGGGGCAAGGAGCAGTACTTC
CDR3 protein: CASRPSGGKEQYF

D gene: -
V gene: TRBV20-1
J gene: TRBJ2-2
CDR3 length: 13
clone size: many
CDR3 DNA: TGCAGTGCTAGTCCTGCGAACACCGGGGAGCTGTTTTTT
CDR3 protein: CSASPANTGELFF

D gene: -
V gene: TRBV20-1
J gene: TRBJ2-1
CDR3 length: 15
clone size: few
CDR3 DNA: TGCAGTGCTAGAGACGATACGGGCAGCTACAATGAGCAGTTCTTC
CDR3 protein: CSARDDTGSYNEQFF

D gene: TRBD1
V gene: TRBV11-2
J gene: TRBJ1-1
CDR3 length: 13
clone size: many
CDR3 DNA: TGTGCCAGCAGCCGGGACAGGGTCGCTGAAGCTTTCTTT
CDR3 protein: CASSRDRVAEAFF

D gene: TRBD2
V gene: TRBV7-2
J gene: TRBJ2-1
CDR3 length: 15
clone size: -
CDR3 DNA: TGTGCCAGCAGCTTGCAAGGACTAGCAAAAAATGAGCAGTTCTTC
CDR3 protein: CASSLQGLAKNEQFF

D gene: -
V gene: TRBV4-2
J gene: TRBJ2-1
CDR3 length: 15
clone size: few
CDR3 DNA: TGTGCCAGCAGCCCCTCCGGAGGGGTCTTAAATGAGCAGTTCTTC
CDR3 protein: CASSPSGGVLNEQFF

D gene: TRBD2
V gene: TRBV7-9
J gene: TRBJ2-3
CDR3 length: 16
clone size: once
CDR3 DNA: TGTGCCAGCAGCACCCGGACTAGCGGGGGTGATGATACGCAGTATTTT
CDR3 protein: CASSTRTSGGDDTQYF

D gene: TRBD1
V gene: TRBV6-5
J gene: TRBJ2-3
CDR3 length: 13
clone size: few
CDR3 DNA: TGTGCCACTACCGGGACAGGCACAGATACGCAGTATTTT
CDR3 protein: CATTGTGTDTQYF

D gene: -
V gene: TRBV19
J gene: TRBJ1-1
CDR3 length: 13
clone size: many
CDR3 DNA: TGTGCCAGTACTGGGACTCAGAACACTGAAGCTTTCTTT
CDR3 protein: CASTGTQNTEAFF